Sequencing of this TCR beta chain was carried out in a study of shared clonotypes between healthy human individuals (dated by TCRdb to about 2020). Regarding the study in general: The cohort comprised two women and three men aged 18 to 49 years. The study deeply sequenced blood TCR repertoires of about five healthy adults to estimate repertoire size and the extent of clonotype sharing between individuals. Between about 0.8 and 9.5 billion PBMCs per donor were obtained by leukapheresis. For each donor, CD4 naive and CD4 memory were each run on three plates, CD8 naive on two plates, and CD8 memory on one plate. Different laboratories and diverse techniques were used to prepare libraries and sequence TCR repertoires, to increase sequencing depth and limit assay-specific biases.

Using the deep immunoSEQ assay, TCR CDR3 regions were amplified from genomic DNA by multiplex PCR. Genomic DNA extracted from each cell subset was distributed evenly over all wells of several immunoSEQ 96-well plates, and each plate served as one replicate. For sorted subsets, each replicate PCR was loaded with 200 ng genomic DNA, equivalent to 30,000 or so T cell genomes. The purified libraries were quantified using a Qubit 3.0 fluorometer, sized with a Bioanalyzer 2100, and then quantified again using the KAPA Library Quantification kit. Each immunoSEQ 96-well plate was sequenced on its own single-read 150-cycle Illumina NextSeq 550 flow cell. The paper's data handling went like this. The immunoSEQ output contained only junctional sequences without quality scores, so filtering could not match that applied to full-length reads. Sequences were annotated with PyIR, a Python wrapper for IgBLAST v1.9, using IMGT germline references to assign V/J genes and CDR3. Reads with weak V/J assignments (E-value above 1e-6), missing CDR3, stop codons, out-of-frame junctions, or ambiguous translated residues were removed. V3J clonotypes were defined as sequences sharing the same inferred V gene, J gene, and CDR3 amino acid sequence. Percentage overlap between repertoires was calculated by dividing the number of shared unique clonotypes by the size of the smaller repertoire. Repertoire richness was assessed with RTK rarefaction, the Chao1 estimator, and Recon v2.1 estimates of unobserved clonotypes. Generation probabilities for all TCRbeta clonotypes obtained by the gDNA method from a handful of donors were computed using OLGA. TCRdb retrieved this table from immuneACCESS and kept in-frame rearrangements only. Not all clones are present; in checked studies, unresolved V genes account for under half, and no reason is known for the remainder. The DNA was the basis for D and trimming; V, J and clone size are from that table. In all, the sample holds some 700,000 clones, and roughly 88% of those were seen once. Clones ranked in the top ten supply roughly 36% of the sample.

In the case of this clone: Its target antigen remains unknown. Nothing much larger sits one base from this clone, and base qualities are not available.

Healthy HIV-negative adults with no recently reported acute infections or vaccinations were included as donors. Every donor was a Caucasian adult residing in Nashville, Tennessee, USA. CD8 memory samples were composed of magnetically selected CD45RO+ cells combined with CCR7-negative CD45RA+ effector memory (TemRA) cells. After blood collection by leukapheresis, PBMCs were isolated using Ficoll-Histopaque density gradient centrifugation and then cryopreserved in the vapor phase of liquid nitrogen. Analytical flow cytometry was used to check the purity and quantity of each magnetically sorted T cell population. Genomic DNA was isolated from each sorted fraction and quantified by UV absorbance on a Nanodrop 2000c. There are 17 amino acids in the CDR3, from cysteine to phenylalanine inclusive. The CDR3 DNA has 51 bases and is translated from base 1. Between the V and J ends, shortened by 5 bases and 0 bases respectively, the junction contains 17 bases. The germline V gene provides CDR1 SGHAT and CDR2 FQNNGV.

Beyond this particular receptor, the publication reports: Across a few donors, 5% to 6% of naive CD4, approximately 3.6% of naive CD8, 2% to 2.5% of memory CD4, and 0.3% to 0.45% of memory CD8 clonotypes were shared. Larger estimated clonotype richness was generally found for naive subsets than for memory subsets. Rarefaction of sorted-subset datasets indicated incomplete sequencing despite the large sequencing depth. Compared with non-shared clonotypes, the clonotypes found in all four sorted-subset donors had higher generation probabilities. Because the study included a small number of donors, the genetic and exposure-history diversity represented was limited. Pairwise subsampling indicated that sequencing depth was expected to affect the degree of clonotype sharing among donors. Only blood was sampled, and tissue TCR repertoires likely differ from those in blood.

The chain is encoded by TRBV11-2 joined to TRBJ2-4, with a weak D call of TRBD2 (6 bases match). The TCR originated in a man in his late teens or twenties in good health. Some clones in this sample may be carry-over from other donors' samples. The material sequenced was memory CD8+ T cells from PBMCs. The cell subset or site label, as the study defines it: CD45RO+ cells pooled with CCR7-negative TemRA cells. The CDR3 has the sequence CASSPSPAGSAKNIQYF. The nucleotide sequence is given as TGTGCCAGCAGCCCTAGCCCTGCGGGGTCAGCCAAAAACATTCAGTACTTC.